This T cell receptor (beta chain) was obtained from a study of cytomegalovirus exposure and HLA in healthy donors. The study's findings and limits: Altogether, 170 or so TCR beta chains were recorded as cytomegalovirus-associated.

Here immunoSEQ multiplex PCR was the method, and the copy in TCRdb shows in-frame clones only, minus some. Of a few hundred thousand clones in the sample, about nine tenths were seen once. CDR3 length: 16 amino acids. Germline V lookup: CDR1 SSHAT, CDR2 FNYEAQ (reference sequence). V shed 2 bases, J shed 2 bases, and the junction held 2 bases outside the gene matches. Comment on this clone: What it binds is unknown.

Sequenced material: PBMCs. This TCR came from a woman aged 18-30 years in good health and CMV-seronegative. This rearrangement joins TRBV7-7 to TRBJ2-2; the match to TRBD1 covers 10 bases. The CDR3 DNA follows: TGTGCCAGCAGCTTATCGACAGGGGGCAACACCGGGGAGCTGTTTTTT. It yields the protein CASSLSTGGNTGELFF. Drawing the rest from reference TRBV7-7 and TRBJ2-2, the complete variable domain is GAGVSQSPRYKVTKRGQDVTLRCDPISSHATLYWYQQALGQGPEFLTYFNYEAQPDKSGLPSDRFSAERPEGSISTLTIQRTEQRDSAMYRCASSLSTGGNTGELFFGEGSRLTVL.